Sequencing of this T cell receptor beta chain was carried out in a study of blood T cell repertoires in COVID-19. This table comes from immunoSEQ multiplex PCR, and its TCRdb copy is limited to in-frame clones, with some not included. The table lists 250,000 to 350,000 clones, around 90% of them singletons. CDR1 MDHEN and CDR2 SYDVKM come from the germline V gene. This CDR3 is built from 17 residues. V shed 5 bases, J shed 0 bases, and the junction held 10 bases outside the gene matches. Sample: PBMCs or T cells enriched from blood (not recorded which). The chain has TRBV28 and TRBJ2-1; 7 bases are a match to TRBD2. This receptor was identified in a woman in her thirties who had recovered from COVID-19. CDR3 loop: CASSPLSAGSSYNEQFF. DNA for the CDR3: TGTGCCAGCAGTCCCCTGTCAGCGGGAAGCTCCTACAATGAGCAGTTCTTC.